Shown below are 14 T cell receptor beta chains from a single sample sequenced in a study of vaccination and CD4 T cells after COVID-19. Treatment here: roughly ten-day PBMC culture with coronavirus spike peptide pools or control peptides (ViraFEST assay). Cultured CD4+ T-cell DNA underwent Oncomine TCR Beta short-read sequencing. TCRdb re-called the PCR reads through MiXCR, storing one row per CDR3 protein. The data show 15,000 to 20,000 distinct CDR3 sequences, with about half seen just once and roughly an eighth held by the top ten. The antigens for these receptors are not known. Sequenced: CD4+ T cells from blood, cultured in vitro. These receptors were taken from a human donor who had recovered from COVID-19.

This clonotype was counted only a few times. The V call is TRBV20-1, the J call TRBJ2-5; unclear D gene. The CDR3 consists of 13 residues. CDR1 is DFQATT and CDR2 is SNEGSKA in the germline V gene (reference sequence). V was shortened by 6 bases and J by 1 base, with 12 bases between the two germline ends. The CDR3 loop reads CSAPRVLQETQYF. CDR3 bases: TGCAGTGCCCCAAGGGTACTCCAAGAGACCCAGTACTTC.

The V call is TRBV5-4, the J call TRBJ2-5, with D maybe TRBD2 (5 bases). This CDR3 is 13 amino acids long. Per germline, CDR1 SGHNT and CDR2 YYREEE (reference sequence). The ends were cut back, 0 bases at V and 9 bases at J, with 12 bases in the middle. CDR3 DNA: TGTGCCAGCAGCTTGGATCAGGAGGTTCCCCAGTACTTC. It translates to CASSLDQEVPQYF.

The CDR3 coding sequence is TGTGCCAGCACGGACAACTATGGCTACACCTTC. Translated: CASTDNYGYTF. V and J are TRBV2 and TRBJ1-2; D not resolved. CDR3 length equals 11 residues. CDR1 is SNHLY and CDR2 is FYNNEI in the germline V gene. The germline V and J ends were trimmed by 7 bases and 2 bases, with 5 bases remaining between them.

The chain links TRBV7-6 to TRBJ2-2; no firm D call. Germline-derived CDR1 and CDR2 are SGHVS and FNYEAQ. The ends were cut back, 1 base at V and 3 bases at J, with 3 bases in the middle. This CDR3 is 13 amino acids long. The CDR3 spells CASSLEYTGELFF. The CDR3 DNA sequence: TGTGCCAGCAGCTTAGAATACACCGGGGAGCTGTTTTTT.

This chain joins TRBV24-1 and TRBJ2-3, with TRBD2 identical over 7 bases. Per germline, CDR1 KGHDR and CDR2 SFDVKD. The V and J ends lost 6 bases and 1 base, in that order; junction bases with no gene match: 6. The CDR3 runs 15 residues. CDR3 nucleotide sequence: TGTGCCACCAGTCACCCCCGGGGGGGCACAGATACGCAGTATTTT. This translates into CATSHPRGGTDTQYF.

The sample holds a few counts of this clonotype. The V and J genes are TRBV5-1 and TRBJ1-1; D call uncertain. The CDR3 has 14 residues. V dropped 4 bases and J dropped 4 bases, with 14 bases sitting between them. Germline assignment: CDR1 SGHRS and CDR2 YFSETQ. The CDR3 nucleotides are TGCGCCAGCAGCCCGATGAAGGGCAGCACTGAAGCTTTCTTT. This codes for CASSPMKGSTEAFF.

In its sample, this clonotype was seen a few times. The rearrangement joins TRBV7-8 to TRBJ2-1, with TRBD2 identical over 8 bases. The CDR3 is 16 residues long. V lost 5 bases and J lost 8; bases outside the gene matches: 14. CDR1 and CDR2 (germline): SGHVS, FQNEAQ. CDR3 sequence (DNA): TGTGCCAGCAGCCCATCAGTCCAGCGGGAGTCGGATGAGCAGTTCTTC. The encoded protein is CASSPSVQRESDEQFF.

This rearrangement joins TRBV30 to TRBJ1-6; D is unclear. Trimming cost V 2 bases and J 10 bases, with 18 bases left between them. The CDR3 is made up of 15 amino acids. The germline V gene has CDR1 GTSNPN and CDR2 SVGIG (reference sequence). CDR3 nucleotide sequence: TGTGCCTGGAGTAGGGAGGGCTTGATGGGATCACCCCTCCACTTT. Translating gives CAWSREGLMGSPLHF.

CDR3 loop: CASSLVGTTTGNTIYF. DNA of the CDR3: TGTGCCAGCAGCTTAGTTGGGACAACCACTGGAAACACCATATATTTT. The genes are TRBV7-8 and TRBJ1-3, with a weak D call TRBD1 (6 bases). With 1 base removed from V and 2 bases from J, the gap between germline ends came to 12 bases. Germline CDR1 SGHVS, CDR2 FQNEAQ. CDR3 length equals 16 residues.

This clonotype has only a few counts. The chain links TRBV2 to TRBJ1-2, with D tentatively TRBD1 (5 bases). The V and J ends lost 3 bases and 4 bases respectively, with 9 bases between them. Germline CDR1 reads SNHLY; CDR2 reads FYNNEI. The CDR3 consists of 13 residues. Here the CDR3 DNA reads TGTGCCAGCAGTGATCAGGGCAGCTATGGCTACACCTTC. It specifies CASSDQGSYGYTF.

The J gene is TRBJ2-5, the V gene TRBV11-2, with 13 bases aligning to TRBD2. Germline CDR1 and CDR2: SGHAT and FQNNGV. There are 16 residues in the CDR3. V was pared by 3 bases and J by 1 base, with 2 bases of the junction left unmatched. DNA of the CDR3: TGTGCCAGCAGCTTCAGGACTAGCGGGGGCCAAGAGACCCAGTACTTC. Translated: CASSFRTSGGQETQYF. The full variable domain, rest sourced from reference TRBV11-2 and TRBJ2-5, is EAGVAQSPRYKIIEKRQSVAFWCNPISGHATLYWYQQILGQGPKLLIQFQNNGVVDDSQLPKDRFSAERLKGVDSTLKIQPAKLEDSAVYLCASSFRTSGGQETQYFGPGTRLLVL.

The chain links TRBV11-3 to TRBJ1-2; D is unresolved. V lost 5 bases, J lost 3 bases, and 10 bases lay in between. The CDR3 has 13 residues. Per the germline V gene, CDR1 is SGHNT and CDR2 is YENEEA. CDR3 amino acids: CASSPRTDYGYTF. CDR3 nucleotides: TGTGCCAGCAGCCCCCGGACGGACTATGGCTACACCTTC.

V is TRBV19 and J is TRBJ1-6; 9 bases fit TRBD1. Trimming cost V 5 bases and J 8 bases; bases outside gene matches: 7. Per germline, CDR1 LNHDA and CDR2 SQIVND (reference sequence). The CDR3 sequence is 15 residues long. The CDR3 coding sequence is TGTGCCAGTAGTCCAGGGGACAGGGATTATTCACCCCTCCACTTT. Its translation: CASSPGDRDYSPLHF.

The chain employs TRBV27 and TRBJ2-1; D ambiguous. With 5 bases removed from V and 3 bases from J, the gap between germline ends came to 14 bases. The CDR3 has 15 residues. From germline, CDR1 is MNHEY and CDR2 SMNVEV (reference sequence). The CDR3 DNA sequence: TGTGCCAGCAGTCGATGGACCCAGGTCTACAATGAGCAGTTCTTC. Its translation: CASSRWTQVYNEQFF.